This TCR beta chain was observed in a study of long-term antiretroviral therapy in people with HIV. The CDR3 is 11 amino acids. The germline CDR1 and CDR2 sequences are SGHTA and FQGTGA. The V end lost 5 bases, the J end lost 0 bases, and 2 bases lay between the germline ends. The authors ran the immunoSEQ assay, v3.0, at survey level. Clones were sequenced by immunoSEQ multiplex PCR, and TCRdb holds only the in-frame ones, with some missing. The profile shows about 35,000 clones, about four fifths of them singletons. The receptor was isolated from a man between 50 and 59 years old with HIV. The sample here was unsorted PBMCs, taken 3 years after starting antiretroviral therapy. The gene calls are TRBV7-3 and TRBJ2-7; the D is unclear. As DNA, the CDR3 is TGTGCCAGCAGCCCCTCCTACGAGCAGTACTTC. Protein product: CASSPSYEQYF.